What follows are 12 T cell receptor beta chains derived from one specimen sequenced in a study of blood T cell repertoires in COVID-19. The data were produced by immunoSEQ multiplex PCR, yet TCRdb's version contains in-frame clones alone and is incomplete. Among under 70,000 clones listed, roughly 88% were seen once. Sequencing was done on a sample of peripheral blood. The source is a woman between 65 and 79 years old with acute or convalescent COVID-19.

The V call is TRBV27, the J call TRBJ1-2, with D tentatively TRBD1 (5 bases). Between the trimmed V and J ends, which lost 2 bases and 4 bases, there was a span of 11 bases. This CDR3 has 14 residues. Germline CDR1 reads MNHEY; CDR2 reads SMNVEV (reference sequence). The CDR3 DNA reads as TGTGCCAGCAGTTTACCGTTGCAGGGCTATGGCTACACCTTC. Translating it yields CASSLPLQGYGYTF.

The V call is TRBV18, the J call TRBJ1-1, with D possibly TRBD1 on 5 matching bases. The CDR3 has 13 amino acids. Trimming stripped 4 bases from V and 3 bases from J, with 9 bases between. Germline lookup yields CDR1 KGHSH and CDR2 LQKENI. DNA for the CDR3: TGTGCCAGCTCACGGCAGGGTTACACTGAAGCTTTCTTT. Its protein is CASSRQGYTEAFF.

This chain joins TRBV20-1 and TRBJ1-2; a possible D gene is TRBD1 (5 bases). Trimming shortened V by 1 base and J by 7 bases, and 7 bases separated the two germline ends. Germline-derived CDR1 and CDR2 are DFQATT and SNEGSKA (reference sequence). The CDR3 extends over 11 amino acids. In DNA, the CDR3 is TGCAGTGCTAGAGCGGGGGTTGGCTACACCTTC. This gives the protein CSARAGVGYTF.

The gene calls are TRBV7-9 and TRBJ1-2; 8 bases line up with TRBD1. The J segment lost 3 bases and the V segment lost 5 bases, leaving 8 bases of the junction unmatched. CDR1 is SEHNR and CDR2 is FQNEAQ in the germline V gene (reference sequence). This CDR3 region has 15 residues. CDR3 protein: CASSPGTGRHYGYTF. The CDR3, as DNA: TGTGCCAGCAGCCCCGGGACAGGAAGACACTATGGCTACACCTTC.

The rearrangement joins TRBV2 to TRBJ1-4; 9 nucleotides agree with TRBD1. Looked up from germline, CDR1 is SNHLY and CDR2 is FYNNEI. Trimming cost V 6 bases and J 7 bases; bases outside gene matches: 6. The CDR3 has 14 amino acids. The CDR3 DNA is TGTGCCAGCAGGGCCGGGACAGGGAGTGAAAAACTGTTTTTT. It yields the protein CASRAGTGSEKLFF.

The chain carries TRBV28 and TRBJ2-7, with D tentatively TRBD1 (5 bases). Per the germline V gene, CDR1 is MDHEN and CDR2 is SYDVKM. The CDR3 runs to 13 residues. Trimming left V 4 bases short and J 1 base short, with 8 bases between. The CDR3 reads CASSSRESYEQYF. As DNA, the CDR3 is TGTGCCAGCAGTTCCAGGGAATCCTACGAGCAGTACTTC.

The chain uses TRBV18 and TRBJ2-2; D gene uncertain. CDR3 length equals 14 residues. CDR1 is KGHSH and CDR2 is LQKENI in the germline V gene. With 6 bases removed from V and 0 bases from J, the gap between germline ends came to 8 bases. The DNA for the CDR3 is TGTGCCAGCTCCTTAGCAGCGAACACCGGGGAGCTGTTTTTT. This sequence encodes CASSLAANTGELFF.

The chain couples TRBV7-3 to TRBJ2-1, with D unclear. Germline V lookup: CDR1 SGHTA, CDR2 FQGTGA. Trimming stripped 1 base from V and 5 bases from J, with 6 bases between. The CDR3 runs 13 residues. CDR3 DNA sequence: TGTGCCAGCAGCTTAAGCCAGAACAATGAGCAGTTCTTC. It is translated as CASSLSQNNEQFF.

The chain links TRBV18 to TRBJ1-1; 9 nucleotides agree with TRBD1. V was clipped by 8 bases and J by 3 bases; unmatched bases: 4. Germline assignment: CDR1 KGHSH and CDR2 LQKENI. The CDR3 sequence is 13 residues long. The CDR3 is CASGQGRDTEAFF. The CDR3 region has the DNA TGTGCCAGCGGACAGGGGAGGGACACTGAAGCTTTCTTT. The full variable domain, with the rest looked up from reference TRBV18 and TRBJ1-1, is NAGVMQNPRHLVRRRGQEARLRCSPMKGHSHVYWYRQLPEEGLKFMVYLQKENIIDESGMPKERFSAEFPKEGPSILRIQQVVRGDSAAYFCASGQGRDTEAFFGQGTRLTVV.

Concerning this clone: The junction shows a germline mismatch at one end, possibly a read error. The J gene is TRBJ1-2, the V gene TRBV28, with D perhaps matching TRBD1 (6 bases). Germline-derived CDR1 and CDR2 are MDHEN and SYDVKM. The CDR3 runs to 15 residues. The CDR3 sequence: CASSLGGGFFYDYTF. The CDR3 DNA reads as TGTGCCAGCAGTTTGGGAGGGGGTTTCTTCTATGACTACACCTTC.

The chain has TRBV24-1 and TRBJ2-1, with D hard to call. Germline CDR1 and CDR2: KGHDR and SFDVKD. The CDR3 extends over 13 amino acids. The V end was cut by 11 bases, the J end by 4 bases, with 14 bases between. The CDR3 DNA is TGTGCCAGAGGTCCCCTGGTGTACAATGAGCAGTTCTTC. It specifies CARGPLVYNEQFF.

The table lists this clone with a count of one. The V call is TRBV6-4, the J call TRBJ1-5, with unresolved D. In germline, CDR1 is MRHNA, CDR2 SNTAGT. The CDR3 is made up of 13 amino acids. Trimming removed 9 bases from V and 5 bases from J, with 14 bases in between. CDR3 sequence reads: CASICLGDQPQHF. The CDR3 DNA reads TGTGCCAGTATCTGCCTCGGGGATCAGCCCCAGCATTTT.